A single sample gave rise to the 23 T cell receptor beta chains below, sequenced in a study of blood T cell repertoires in COVID-19 (dated by TCRdb to about 2020). Libraries were prepared through the immunoSEQ multiplex PCR assay. TCRdb holds this immuneACCESS table with in-frame rearrangements only. Some clones are missing; in checked studies, unresolved V genes explain under half, and the rest has no known cause. The sample has over 90,000 clones on record, around 87% of them singletons. The top ten constitute about a sixth of the sample. The sequenced sample was peripheral blood. The origin of the receptors is a human donor in a cohort sampled during active COVID-19.

The V call is TRBV5-1, the J call TRBJ2-7; 7 nucleotides match TRBD1. From germline, CDR1 is SGHRS and CDR2 YFSETQ. The V and J ends lost 2 bases and 4 bases, in that order; junction bases with no gene match: 6. The CDR3 length is 14 residues. DNA of the CDR3: TGCGCCAGCAGCTTACCGGGACAGAAGTACGAGCAGTACTTC. Amino acid sequence: CASSLPGQKYEQYF.

This chain links TRBV10-3 with TRBJ2-5; 8 bases line up with TRBD1. Trimming removed 5 bases from V and 5 bases from J; junction bases left unmatched: 13. The CDR3 has 16 residues. Germline V lookup: CDR1 ENHRY, CDR2 SYGVKD. CDR3 coding DNA: TGTGCCATCAGTCAGCCCGGACAGGGATTAGGGGAGACCCAGTACTTC. It encodes CAISQPGQGLGETQYF.

The chain has TRBV11-2 and TRBJ2-7; D might be TRBD2 (6 bases). Germline loops: CDR1 SGHAT, CDR2 FQNNGV. V gave up 1 base and J gave up 8 bases, with 9 bases separating them. CDR3 length equals 12 residues. The CDR3 sequence: CASSLGGVKQYF. Here the CDR3 DNA reads TGTGCCAGCAGCTTAGGGGGGGTTAAGCAGTACTTC.

The genes are TRBV6-5 and TRBJ1-5, with D tentatively TRBD1 (5 bases). Trimming left V 6 bases short and J 4 bases short, with 13 bases between. This CDR3 has 14 residues. Germline V CDR1 and CDR2: MNHEY, SVGAGI. CDR3 in amino acids: CASRQGMANQPQHF. CDR3 DNA: TGTGCCAGCAGGCAGGGTATGGCAAATCAGCCCCAGCATTTT.

The gene calls are TRBV7-9 and TRBJ2-1; 11 bases align to TRBD2. This CDR3 contains 15 residues. Germline V gene lookup returns CDR1 SEHNR and CDR2 FQNEAQ (reference sequence). V lost 0 bases to trimming and J lost 9 bases; unmatched junction nucleotides: 4. The CDR3 DNA reads TGTGCCAGCAGCTTAGCTAGCGGGGGGGGTGCTGAGCAGTTCTTC. Its translation is CASSLASGGGAEQFF.

In regard to this clone: A read error may account for a junction end that differs from germline. J is TRBJ2-1 and V is TRBV7-2; D is undetermined. The CDR3 has 13 residues. Germline CDR1 is SGHTA and CDR2 is FQGNSA. This CDR3 reads CASSPSRMSSRIF. The CDR3 DNA is TGTGCCAGCAGCCCAAGCAGGATGTCTTCCCGGATCTTC.

The chain employs TRBV21-1 and TRBJ1-5; the D call of TRBD1 is as the table states it, not checked on the DNA. TRBV21-1 is a pseudogene segment. This CDR3 is built from 16 residues. The CDR3 DNA sequence: TGTGCCAGCAGCAAGGACAGGACGGGGCTAAATCAGCCCCAGCATTTT. Its protein product is CASSKDRTGLNQPQHF.

The chain has TRBV30 and TRBJ1-3; TRBD1 is a possible D gene (5 bases). From germline, CDR1 is GTSNPN and CDR2 SVGIG (reference sequence). Trimming took off 5 bases at V and 0 bases at J, with 8 bases between the two ends. The CDR3 has 13 residues. CDR3 region: CAWEQGSGNTIYF. DNA for the CDR3: TGTGCCTGGGAGCAGGGCTCTGGAAACACCATATATTTT.

The rearrangement joins TRBV14 to TRBJ2-3, with D unclear. Per the germline V gene, CDR1 is SGHDN and CDR2 is FVKESK. With 6 bases removed from V and 0 bases from J, the gap between germline ends came to 10 bases. The CDR3 is 14 amino acids. CDR3 sequence: CASRHLASTDTQYF. DNA for the CDR3: TGTGCCAGCAGACATCTCGCTAGCACAGATACGCAGTATTTT.

This clone is a singleton in its sample. V usage is TRBV6-1 and J usage is TRBJ1-2, with D unresolved. Germline loops: CDR1 MNHNS, CDR2 SASEGT. V was shortened by 2 bases and J by 3 bases, with 7 bases between the two germline ends. This CDR3 comprises 13 residues. The CDR3 DNA reads TGTGCCAGCAGTGAAAGAGAGGACTATGGCTACACCTTC. Its protein product is CASSEREDYGYTF.

This chain joins TRBV3-1 (or the pseudogene TRBV3-2) and TRBJ2-5; D possibly corresponds to TRBD1 (6 bases). CDR3 length: 14 residues. Trimming cost V 8 bases and J 1 base, with 14 bases left between them. Germline-derived CDR1 and CDR2 are LGHDT and YNNKEL (reference sequence). The CDR3 DNA reads TGTGCCAGCGGATCCCTAGGGGGCCAAGAGACCCAGTACTTC. It encodes CASGSLGGQETQYF.

The J gene is TRBJ2-3, the V gene TRBV28; D is ambiguous. V gave up 3 bases and J gave up 7 bases, with 8 bases separating them. The CDR3 spans 12 residues. Germline CDR1 reads MDHEN; CDR2 reads SYDVKM. CDR3 sequence: CASSFRRNTQYF. Here the CDR3 DNA reads TGTGCCAGCAGTTTCCGGAGAAATACGCAGTATTTT.

This sequence joins TRBV7-2 and TRBJ2-2; 9 nucleotides line up with TRBD1. Losses at the gene ends were 1 base for V and 7 bases for J; bases not matched to a gene: 4. This CDR3 contains 15 residues. Looked up from germline, CDR1 is SGHTA and CDR2 is FQGNSA. CDR3 loop: CASSLGDRAVGELFF. CDR3 sequence (DNA): TGTGCCAGCAGCTTAGGGGACAGGGCGGTCGGGGAGCTGTTTTTT.

This rearrangement joins TRBV28 to TRBJ2-2, with 9 bases fitting TRBD2. Germline CDR1 reads MDHEN; CDR2 reads SYDVKM. The CDR3 sequence is 14 residues long. The V gene end was trimmed by 8 bases and the J gene end by 6 bases; junction bases not matched to a gene: 7. The CDR3 DNA reads TGTGCCAGCCGGCGGGGGGGCTCCCCCGGGGAGCTGTTTTTT. The encoded protein is CASRRGGSPGELFF.

This rearrangement joins TRBV7-2 to TRBJ2-5, with D perhaps TRBD1 (6 bases). The CDR3 consists of 12 residues. V shed 3 bases and J shed 5 bases, with 7 bases lying between them. Germline loops: CDR1 SGHTA, CDR2 FQGNSA. CDR3 DNA: TGTGCCAGCAGCTTTCAGGGGGAGACCCAGTACTTC. Its translation: CASSFQGETQYF.

This clone was seen a handful of times. The chain links TRBV4-1 to TRBJ2-7; 10 bases match TRBD1. The V gene's germline CDR1 is MGHRA and CDR2 YSYEKL. This CDR3 is built from 15 residues. V dropped 3 bases and J dropped 2; count of bases not matched to a gene: 4. The DNA of the CDR3 is TGCGCCAGCAGCCACAAGACAGGGGGCGCCTACGAGCAGTACTTC. This encodes CASSHKTGGAYEQYF.

The rearrangement joins TRBV4-1 to TRBJ2-4; 9 bases fit TRBD1. The CDR3 loop spans 13 amino acids. Germline V gene data show CDR1 as MGHRA and CDR2 as YSYEKL. J was trimmed by 6 bases and V by 4 bases; bases with no gene match: 1. The CDR3 bases are TGCGCCAGCAGCCTACAGGGGGCAAACATTCAGTACTTC. Encoded protein: CASSLQGANIQYF.

The CDR3 region has the DNA TGCGCCAGCAGCCAAGACTCGGGCCAGGGGTTTGTCTACGAGCAGTACTTC. Translated: CASSQDSGQGFVYEQYF. The genes are TRBV4-3 and TRBJ2-7, with D perhaps TRBD1 (6 bases). The germline V and J ends were trimmed by 0 bases and 3 bases, with 18 bases remaining between them. The CDR3 sequence is 17 residues long. CDR1 and CDR2 from the germline V gene are LGHNA and YSLEER.

This chain connects TRBV19 to TRBJ1-4; 10 bases are shared with TRBD1. There are 17 residues in the CDR3. Trimming cost V 4 bases and J 1 base; bases outside gene matches: 6. Germline CDR1 LNHDA, CDR2 SQIVND (reference sequence). The CDR3 sequence: CASSTPGQGVTNEKLFF. For the CDR3, the DNA is TGTGCCAGTAGTACACCAGGACAGGGGGTAACTAATGAAAAACTGTTTTTT.

This rearrangement joins TRBV6-1 to TRBJ1-4, with D maybe TRBD1 (6 bases). Trimming stripped 3 bases from V and 10 bases from J, with 12 bases between. Germline V gives CDR1 MNHNS, CDR2 SASEGT. This CDR3 is 13 amino acids long. The CDR3 DNA follows: TGTGCCAGCAGTGACCAACAGGGACGAAAACTGTTTTTT. The encoded protein is CASSDQQGRKLFF.

The chain has TRBV2 and TRBJ2-3; the match to TRBD2 covers 7 bases. The CDR3 is 15 amino acids. In germline, CDR1 is SNHLY, CDR2 FYNNEI. Trimming removed 6 bases from V and 0 bases from J; junction bases left unmatched: 6. CDR3 in DNA: TGTGCCAGCAGACCCACTAGCGTCAGCACAGATACGCAGTATTTT. The encoded protein is CASRPTSVSTDTQYF.

The rearrangement links TRBV7-2 to TRBJ1-3; D is possibly TRBD1 (5 bases). V was clipped by 5 bases and J by 0 bases, with 14 bases between them. Germline loops: CDR1 SGHTA, CDR2 FQGNSA. CDR3 length equals 16 residues. The CDR3 here is CASSPQQALSGNTIYF. CDR3 DNA sequence: TGTGCCAGCAGCCCCCAACAGGCGCTCTCTGGAAACACCATATATTTT.

CDR3 protein: CASSSEISYEQYF. Here the CDR3 DNA reads TGTGCCAGTAGTAGCGAAATCTCCTACGAGCAGTACTTC. The chain is built from TRBV19 and TRBJ2-7; D is unclear. The CDR3 runs to 13 residues. Looked up from germline, CDR1 is LNHDA and CDR2 is SQIVND (reference sequence). Between the trimmed V and J ends, which lost 4 bases and 0 bases, there was a span of 7 bases.